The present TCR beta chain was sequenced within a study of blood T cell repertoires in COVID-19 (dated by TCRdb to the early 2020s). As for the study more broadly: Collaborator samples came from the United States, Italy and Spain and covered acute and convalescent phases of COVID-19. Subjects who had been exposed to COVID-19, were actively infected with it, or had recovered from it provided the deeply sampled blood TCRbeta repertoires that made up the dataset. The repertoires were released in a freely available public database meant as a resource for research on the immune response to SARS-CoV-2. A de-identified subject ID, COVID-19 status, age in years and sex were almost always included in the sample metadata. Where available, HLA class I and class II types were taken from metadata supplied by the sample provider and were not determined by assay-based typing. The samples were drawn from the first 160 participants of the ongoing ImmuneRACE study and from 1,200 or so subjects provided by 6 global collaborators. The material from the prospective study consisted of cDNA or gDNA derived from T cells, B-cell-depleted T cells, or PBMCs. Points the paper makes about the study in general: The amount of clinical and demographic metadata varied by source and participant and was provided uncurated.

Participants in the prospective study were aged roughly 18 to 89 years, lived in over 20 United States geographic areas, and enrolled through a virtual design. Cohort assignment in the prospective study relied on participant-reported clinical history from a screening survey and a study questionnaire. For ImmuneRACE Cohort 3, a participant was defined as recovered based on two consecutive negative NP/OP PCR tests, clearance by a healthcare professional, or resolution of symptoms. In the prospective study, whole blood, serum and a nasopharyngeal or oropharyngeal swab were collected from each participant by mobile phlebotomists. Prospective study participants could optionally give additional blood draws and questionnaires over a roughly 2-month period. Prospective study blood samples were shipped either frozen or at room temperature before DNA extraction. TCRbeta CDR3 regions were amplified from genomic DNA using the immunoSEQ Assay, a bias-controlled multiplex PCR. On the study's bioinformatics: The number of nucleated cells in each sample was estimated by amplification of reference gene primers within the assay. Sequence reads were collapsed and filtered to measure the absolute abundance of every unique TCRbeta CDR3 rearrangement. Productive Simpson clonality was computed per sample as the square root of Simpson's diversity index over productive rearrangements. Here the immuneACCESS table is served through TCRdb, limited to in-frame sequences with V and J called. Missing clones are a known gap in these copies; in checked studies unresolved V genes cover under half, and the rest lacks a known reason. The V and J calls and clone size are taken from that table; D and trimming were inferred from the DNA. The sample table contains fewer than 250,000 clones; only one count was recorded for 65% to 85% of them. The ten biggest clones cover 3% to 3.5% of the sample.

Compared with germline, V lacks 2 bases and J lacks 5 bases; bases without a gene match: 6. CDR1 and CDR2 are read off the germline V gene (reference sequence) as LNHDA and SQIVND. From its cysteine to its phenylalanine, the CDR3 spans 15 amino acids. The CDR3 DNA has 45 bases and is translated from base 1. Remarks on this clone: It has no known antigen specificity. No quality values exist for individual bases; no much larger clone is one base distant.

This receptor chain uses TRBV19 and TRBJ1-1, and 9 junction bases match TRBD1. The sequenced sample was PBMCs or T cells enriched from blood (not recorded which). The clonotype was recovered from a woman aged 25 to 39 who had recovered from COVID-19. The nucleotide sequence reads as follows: TGTGCCAGTAGTATAAAGGGACAGGGAGGAACTGAAGCTTTCTTT. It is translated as CASSIKGQGGTEAFF.